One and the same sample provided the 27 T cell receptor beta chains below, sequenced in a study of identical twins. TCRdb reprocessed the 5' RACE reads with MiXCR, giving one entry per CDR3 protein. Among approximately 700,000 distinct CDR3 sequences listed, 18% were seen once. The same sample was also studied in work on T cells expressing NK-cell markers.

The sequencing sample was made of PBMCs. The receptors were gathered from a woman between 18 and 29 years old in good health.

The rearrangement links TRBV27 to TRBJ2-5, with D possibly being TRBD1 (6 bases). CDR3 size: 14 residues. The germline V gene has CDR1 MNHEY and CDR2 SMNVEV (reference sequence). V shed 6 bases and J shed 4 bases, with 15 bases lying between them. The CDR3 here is CASRPRDIRETQYF. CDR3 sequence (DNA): TGTGCCAGCAGGCCTCGGGACATTAGAGAGACCCAGTACTTC.

CDR3 sequence reads: CASSGDRGQDNEQFF. In DNA form, the CDR3 reads TGTGCCAGCAGCGGCGACAGGGGGCAAGACAATGAGCAGTTCTTC. The genes are TRBV21-1 and TRBJ2-1; the table assigns TRBD1, which was not confirmed against the DNA. TRBV21-1 has pseudogene status. This CDR3 has 15 amino acids.

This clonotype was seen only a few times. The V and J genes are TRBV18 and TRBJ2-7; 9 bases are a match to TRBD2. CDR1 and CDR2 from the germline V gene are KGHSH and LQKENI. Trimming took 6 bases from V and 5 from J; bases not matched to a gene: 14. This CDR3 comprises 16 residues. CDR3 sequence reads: CASSHNFGLANHEQYF. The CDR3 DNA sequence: TGTGCCAGCTCGCATAACTTCGGACTAGCGAACCACGAGCAGTACTTC.

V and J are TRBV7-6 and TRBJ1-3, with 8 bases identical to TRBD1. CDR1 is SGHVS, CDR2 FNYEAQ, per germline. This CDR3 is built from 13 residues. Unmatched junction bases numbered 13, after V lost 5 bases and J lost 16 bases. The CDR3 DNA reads TGTGCCAGCAGCGCGGGGACAGGTGGTGTCAAGTATTTT. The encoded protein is CASSAGTGGVKYF.

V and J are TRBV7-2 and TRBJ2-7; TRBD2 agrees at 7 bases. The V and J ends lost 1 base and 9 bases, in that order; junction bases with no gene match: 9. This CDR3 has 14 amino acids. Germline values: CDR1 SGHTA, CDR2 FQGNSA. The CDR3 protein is CASSLVADPGGQYF. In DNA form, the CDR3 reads TGTGCCAGCAGCTTAGTTGCGGATCCGGGGGGGCAGTACTTC.

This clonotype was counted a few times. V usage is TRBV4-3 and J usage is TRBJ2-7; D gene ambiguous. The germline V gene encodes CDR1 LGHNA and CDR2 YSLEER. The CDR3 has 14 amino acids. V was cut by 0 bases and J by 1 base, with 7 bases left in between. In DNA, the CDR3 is TGCGCCAGCAGCCAAGATCCAGATTCCTACGAGCAGTACTTC. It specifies CASSQDPDSYEQYF.

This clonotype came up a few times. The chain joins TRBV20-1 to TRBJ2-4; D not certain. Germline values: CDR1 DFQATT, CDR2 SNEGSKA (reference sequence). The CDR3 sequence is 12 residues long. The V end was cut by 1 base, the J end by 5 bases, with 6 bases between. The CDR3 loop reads CSARGHQNIQYF. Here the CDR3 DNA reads TGCAGTGCTAGAGGACACCAAAACATTCAGTACTTC.

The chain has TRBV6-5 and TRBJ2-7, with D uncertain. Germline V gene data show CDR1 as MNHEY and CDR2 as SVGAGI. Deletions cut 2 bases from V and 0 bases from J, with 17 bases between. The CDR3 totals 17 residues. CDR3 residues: CASSYRSRSASSYEQYF. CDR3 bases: TGTGCCAGCAGTTACCGCTCGAGAAGCGCGAGCTCCTACGAGCAGTACTTC.

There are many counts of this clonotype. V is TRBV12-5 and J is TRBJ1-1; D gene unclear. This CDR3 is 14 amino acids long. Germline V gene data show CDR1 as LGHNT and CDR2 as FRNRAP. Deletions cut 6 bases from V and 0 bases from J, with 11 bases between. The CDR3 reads CASGGEVMNTEAFF. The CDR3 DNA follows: TGTGCTAGTGGCGGCGAAGTCATGAACACTGAAGCTTTCTTT.

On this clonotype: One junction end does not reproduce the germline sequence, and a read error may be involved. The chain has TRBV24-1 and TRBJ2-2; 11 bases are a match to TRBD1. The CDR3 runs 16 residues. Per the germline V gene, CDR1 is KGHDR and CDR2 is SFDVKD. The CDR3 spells CATGDWGTGGTGELFF. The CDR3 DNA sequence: TGTGCCACCGGTGATTGGGGGACAGGGGGCACCGGGGAGCTGTTTTTT.

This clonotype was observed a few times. The CDR3 loop is CSARERGEAFF. The DNA for the CDR3 is TGCAGTGCTAGAGAGAGGGGTGAAGCTTTCTTT. The chain has TRBV20-1 and TRBJ1-1; TRBD1 is a possible D gene (5 bases). CDR3 size: 11 residues. CDR1 is DFQATT and CDR2 is SNEGSKA in the germline V gene (reference sequence). Trimming took off 0 bases at V and 7 bases at J, with 6 bases between the two ends.

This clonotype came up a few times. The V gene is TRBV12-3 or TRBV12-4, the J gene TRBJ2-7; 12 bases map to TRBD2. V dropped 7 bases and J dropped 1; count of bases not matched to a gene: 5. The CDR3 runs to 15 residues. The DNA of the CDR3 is TGTGCCAGCACCCTAGGACTAGCGGGGTCCTACGAGCAGTACTTC. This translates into CASTLGLAGSYEQYF.

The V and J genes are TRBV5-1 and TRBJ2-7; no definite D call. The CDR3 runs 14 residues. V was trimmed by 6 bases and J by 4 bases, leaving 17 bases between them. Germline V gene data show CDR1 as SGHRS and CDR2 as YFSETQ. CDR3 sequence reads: CASNRATRSYEQYF. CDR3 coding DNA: TGCGCCAGCAACCGGGCAACGAGAAGTTACGAGCAGTACTTC.

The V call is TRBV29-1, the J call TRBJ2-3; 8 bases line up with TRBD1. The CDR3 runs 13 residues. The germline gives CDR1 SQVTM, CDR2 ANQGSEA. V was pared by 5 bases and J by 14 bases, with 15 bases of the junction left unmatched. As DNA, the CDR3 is TGCAGCGTTCCCCAGGGGGCGATACCCTTACGGTATTTT. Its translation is CSVPQGAIPLRYF.

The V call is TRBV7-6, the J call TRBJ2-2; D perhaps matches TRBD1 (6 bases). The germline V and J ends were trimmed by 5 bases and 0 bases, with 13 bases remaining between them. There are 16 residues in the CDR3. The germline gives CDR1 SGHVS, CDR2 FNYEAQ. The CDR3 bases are TGTGCCAGCAGCACACAGACAGGAGCGAACACCGGGGAGCTGTTTTTT. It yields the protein CASSTQTGANTGELFF.

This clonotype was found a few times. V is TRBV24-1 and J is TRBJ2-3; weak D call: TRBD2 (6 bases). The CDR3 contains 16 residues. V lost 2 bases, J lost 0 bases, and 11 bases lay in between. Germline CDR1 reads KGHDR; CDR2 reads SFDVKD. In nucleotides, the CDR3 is TGTGCCACCAGTGATTCCCGTAGCGGTAGCACAGATACGCAGTATTTT. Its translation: CATSDSRSGSTDTQYF.

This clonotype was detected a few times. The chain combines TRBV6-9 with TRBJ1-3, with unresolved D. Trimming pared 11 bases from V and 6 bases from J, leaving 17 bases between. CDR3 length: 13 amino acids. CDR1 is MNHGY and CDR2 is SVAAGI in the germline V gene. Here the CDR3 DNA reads TGTGCCCTCAAAGTGGGGTGGCAAAACACCATATATTTT. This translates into CALKVGWQNTIYF.

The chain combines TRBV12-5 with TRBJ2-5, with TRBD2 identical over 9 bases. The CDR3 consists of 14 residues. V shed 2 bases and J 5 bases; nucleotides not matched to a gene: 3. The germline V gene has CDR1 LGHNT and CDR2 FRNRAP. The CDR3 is CASGLLAGAETQYF. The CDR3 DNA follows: TGTGCTAGTGGTTTGTTAGCGGGAGCTGAGACCCAGTACTTC.

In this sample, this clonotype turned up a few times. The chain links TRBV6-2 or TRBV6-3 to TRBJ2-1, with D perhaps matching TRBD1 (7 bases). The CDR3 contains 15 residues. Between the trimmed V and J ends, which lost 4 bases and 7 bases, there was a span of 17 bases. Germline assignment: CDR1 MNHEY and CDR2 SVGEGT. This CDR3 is CASSSRDSLRNEQFF. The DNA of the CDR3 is TGTGCCAGCAGTTCGCGGGACAGCCTTAGGAATGAGCAGTTCTTC.

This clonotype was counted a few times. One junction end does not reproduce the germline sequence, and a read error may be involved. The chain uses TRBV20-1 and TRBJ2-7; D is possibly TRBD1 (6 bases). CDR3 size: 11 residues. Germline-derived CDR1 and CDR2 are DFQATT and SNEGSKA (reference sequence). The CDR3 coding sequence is TGCAGTGCTAGAGCCCCGGCAGGGGAGCACTTC. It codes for CSARAPAGEHF.

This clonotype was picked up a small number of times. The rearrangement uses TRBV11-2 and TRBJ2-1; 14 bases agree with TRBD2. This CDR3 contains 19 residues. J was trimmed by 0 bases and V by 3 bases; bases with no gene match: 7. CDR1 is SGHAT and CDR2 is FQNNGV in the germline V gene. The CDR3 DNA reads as TGTGCCAGCAGCTTGGGCTGGACTAGCGGGAGGAACTCCTACAATGAGCAGTTCTTC. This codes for CASSLGWTSGRNSYNEQFF.

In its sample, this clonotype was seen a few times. The CDR3 protein is CASSPTGTGSSCSEQFF. The CDR3 nucleotides read TGTGCCAGCAGCCCAACCGGGACGGGCTCCTCATGCAGTGAGCAGTTCTTC. V usage is TRBV7-9 and J usage is TRBJ2-1; D could derive from TRBD1 or TRBD2 (5 bases each). Trimming removed 5 bases from V and 9 bases from J, with 26 bases in between. The CDR3 has 17 amino acids. The germline CDR1 and CDR2 sequences are SEHNR and FQNEAQ (reference sequence).

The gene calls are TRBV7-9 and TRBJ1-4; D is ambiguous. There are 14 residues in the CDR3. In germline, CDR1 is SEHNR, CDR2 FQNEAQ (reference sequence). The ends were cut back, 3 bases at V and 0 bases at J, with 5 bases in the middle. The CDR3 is CASSFTATNEKLFF. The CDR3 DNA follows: TGTGCCAGCAGCTTCACAGCAACTAATGAAAAACTGTTTTTT.

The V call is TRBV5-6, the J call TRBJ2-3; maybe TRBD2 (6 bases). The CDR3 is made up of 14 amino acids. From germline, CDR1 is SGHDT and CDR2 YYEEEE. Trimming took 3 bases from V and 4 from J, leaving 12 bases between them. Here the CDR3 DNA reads TGTGCCAGCAGCTGGGGACTGGCCCCAGATACGCAGTATTTT. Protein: CASSWGLAPDTQYF. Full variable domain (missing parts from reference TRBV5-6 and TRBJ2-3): DAGVTQSPTHLIKTRGQQVTLRCSPKSGHDTVSWYQQALGQGPQFIFQYYEEEERQRGNFPDRFSGHQFPNYSSELNVNALLLGDSALYLCASSWGLAPDTQYFGPGTRLTVL.

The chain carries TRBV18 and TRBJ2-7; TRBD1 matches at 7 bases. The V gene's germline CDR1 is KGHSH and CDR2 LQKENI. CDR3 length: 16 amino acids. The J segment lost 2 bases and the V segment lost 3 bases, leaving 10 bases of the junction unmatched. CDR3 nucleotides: TGTGCCAGCTCACCGGTGAAGGGGGCTGATACCTACGAGCAGTACTTC. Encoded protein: CASSPVKGADTYEQYF.

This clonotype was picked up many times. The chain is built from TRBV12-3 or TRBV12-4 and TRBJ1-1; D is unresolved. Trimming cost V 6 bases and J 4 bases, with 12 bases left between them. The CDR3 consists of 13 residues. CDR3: CASSWERITEAFF. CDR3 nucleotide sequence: TGTGCCAGCAGCTGGGAGCGTATCACTGAAGCTTTCTTT.

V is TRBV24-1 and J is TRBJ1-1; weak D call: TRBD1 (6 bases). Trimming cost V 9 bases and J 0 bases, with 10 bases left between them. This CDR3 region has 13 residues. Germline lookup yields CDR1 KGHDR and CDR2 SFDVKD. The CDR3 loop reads CATQEGVNTEAFF. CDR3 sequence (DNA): TGTGCCACCCAAGAGGGGGTGAACACTGAAGCTTTCTTT.